A single sample is the source of the 30 T cell receptor beta chains below, sequenced in a study of T cell repertoires in cytomegalovirus infection. TCRdb recomputed calls from the reads with MiXCR, one row per CDR3 protein. The data show 400,000 to 550,000 distinct CDR3 sequences, approximately 10% seen once. Sequencing was performed on PBMCs. The receptors here all came from a human donor in good health (CMV status not recorded). Some clones in this sample may be carry-over from other donors' samples.

This clonotype was observed many times. The chain is built from TRBV19 and TRBJ2-2; no reliable D call. The CDR3 covers 19 residues. Trimming stripped 1 base from V and 1 base from J, with 19 bases between. Germline lookup yields CDR1 LNHDA and CDR2 SQIVND (reference sequence). This CDR3 is CASSIVPFTLAGNTGELFF. In nucleotides, the CDR3 is TGTGCCAGTAGTATAGTTCCCTTTACGTTGGCAGGGAACACCGGGGAGCTGTTTTTT. The full variable domain, its missing parts supplied by reference TRBV19 and TRBJ2-2, is DGGITQSPKYLFRKEGQNVTLSCEQNLNHDAMYWYRQDPGQGLRLIYYSQIVNDFQKGDIAEGYSVSREKKESFPLTVTSAQKNPTAFYLCASSIVPFTLAGNTGELFFGEGSRLTVL.

This clonotype was counted ten times or more. J is TRBJ1-1 and V is TRBV11-2; tentatively, D is TRBD1 (6 bases). V was cut by 5 bases and J by 4 bases, with 8 bases left in between. Germline V CDR1 and CDR2: SGHAT, FQNNGV. The CDR3 covers 12 residues. The CDR3 loop reads CASSRGLTEAFF. CDR3 DNA sequence: TGTGCCAGCAGCCGGGGGCTCACTGAAGCTTTCTTT.

This clonotype was picked up many times. The gene calls are TRBV19 and TRBJ1-1; unclear D gene. Germline CDR1 is LNHDA and CDR2 is SQIVND (reference sequence). V was clipped by 10 bases and J by 6 bases, with 15 bases between them. This CDR3 is built from 12 residues. The CDR3 DNA follows: TGTGCCACACTGACATGGCGGTCTGAAGCTTTCTTT. Encoded protein: CATLTWRSEAFF. Drawing the rest from reference TRBV19 and TRBJ1-1, the complete variable domain is DGGITQSPKYLFRKEGQNVTLSCEQNLNHDAMYWYRQDPGQGLRLIYYSQIVNDFQKGDIAEGYSVSREKKESFPLTVTSAQKNPTAFYLCATLTWRSEAFFGQGTRLTVV.

This clonotype has a count of ten or more. The chain has TRBV28 and TRBJ1-2, with D perhaps TRBD1 (5 bases). Germline loops: CDR1 MDHEN, CDR2 SYDVKM. V shed 4 bases and J shed 8 bases, with 23 bases lying between them. This CDR3 spans 16 amino acids. The CDR3 here is CASSSSPGSLRGGYTF. The CDR3, as DNA: TGTGCCAGCAGTTCCTCCCCAGGGTCCCTGCGGGGCGGCTACACCTTC.

This clonotype was counted a few times. V is TRBV7-9 and J is TRBJ1-6; possibly TRBD1 for D (6 bases). The length of the CDR3 is 14 residues. Trimming shortened V by 5 bases and J by 7 bases, and 12 bases separated the two germline ends. The germline CDR1 and CDR2 sequences are SEHNR and FQNEAQ (reference sequence). In DNA form, the CDR3 reads TGTGCCAGCAGCAACACAGGGAGCAATTCACCCCTCCACTTT. It specifies CASSNTGSNSPLHF.

This clonotype was seen many times. The CDR3 protein is CASSPREGLNTEAFF. The CDR3 DNA reads TGTGCCAGCAGCCCCCGCGAGGGGTTGAACACTGAAGCTTTCTTT. The chain couples TRBV7-2 to TRBJ1-1; D is perhaps TRBD1 (5 bases). Germline assignment: CDR1 SGHTA and CDR2 FQGNSA. The V end was cut by 5 bases, the J end by 0 bases, with 13 bases between. CDR3 length: 15 residues.

V gene TRBV6-6 combines with J gene TRBJ2-1; D perhaps matches TRBD1 (6 bases). V was pared by 10 bases and J by 8 bases, with 15 bases between. Per the germline V gene, CDR1 is MNHNY and CDR2 is SVGAGI (reference sequence). This CDR3 region has 12 residues. CDR3 in amino acids: CATTKGDDEQFF. CDR3 DNA sequence: TGTGCCACCACCAAGGGGGACGATGAGCAGTTCTTC.

This clonotype was seen at least ten times. V usage is TRBV11-2 and J usage is TRBJ2-1, with D possibly matching TRBD1 (6 bases). Per the germline V gene, CDR1 is SGHAT and CDR2 is FQNNGV. Trimming stripped 7 bases from V and 11 bases from J, with 18 bases between. This CDR3 is built from 13 residues. The CDR3, as DNA: TGTGCCAGCATTACACTGAGTGGGACAAAGCAGTTCTTC. Encoded protein: CASITLSGTKQFF.

The rearrangement uses TRBV10-3 and TRBJ1-6, with D unresolved. The germline gives CDR1 ENHRY, CDR2 SYGVKD. This CDR3 spans 13 amino acids. Trimming took off 2 bases at V and 9 bases at J, with 8 bases between the two ends. DNA for the CDR3: TGTGCCATCAGTGAGGGTTTTAGTTCACCCCTCCACTTT. The encoded protein is CAISEGFSSPLHF.

This clonotype was detected only a few times. V gene TRBV30 combines with J gene TRBJ1-1; D not certain. With 5 bases removed from V and 5 bases from J, the gap between germline ends came to 9 bases. This CDR3 has 11 residues. In germline, CDR1 is GTSNPN, CDR2 SVGIG (reference sequence). CDR3 sequence reads: CAWGAGTEAFF. CDR3 DNA sequence: TGTGCCTGGGGAGCGGGGACTGAAGCTTTCTTT. Combining the CDR3 with reference TRBV30 and TRBJ1-1 gives the whole variable domain SQTIHQWPATLVQPVGSPLSLECTVEGTSNPNLYWYRQAAGRGLQLLFYSVGIGQISSEVPQNLSASRPQDRQFILSSKKLLLSDSGFYLCAWGAGTEAFFGQGTRLTVV.

The sample holds many counts of this clonotype. The V and J genes are TRBV7-2 and TRBJ1-3, with TRBD1 as a possible D gene (5 bases). This CDR3 is built from 13 residues. Germline V gives CDR1 SGHTA, CDR2 FQGNSA. V was pared by 6 bases and J by 4 bases, with 10 bases between. The CDR3: CASSFDSGNTIYF. In nucleotides, the CDR3 is TGTGCCAGCAGTTTTGACAGCGGAAACACCATATATTTT.

This clonotype showed up many times. V gene TRBV7-3 combines with J gene TRBJ2-1; 14 bases map to TRBD2. The CDR3 runs to 16 residues. The germline gives CDR1 SGHTA, CDR2 FQGTGA. V lost 0 bases to trimming and J lost 9 bases; unmatched junction nucleotides: 4. As DNA, the CDR3 is TGTGCCAGCAGCTTAACTGCCGGGACTAGCGGGGGTGAGCAGTTCTTC. Translating gives CASSLTAGTSGGEQFF.

This clonotype was seen a handful of times. The V and J genes are TRBV20-1 and TRBJ2-3; 16 bases are shared with TRBD2. This CDR3 is 17 amino acids long. J lost 4 bases, V lost 3 bases, and 7 bases had no gene match. Germline-derived CDR1 and CDR2 are DFQATT and SNEGSKA (reference sequence). The CDR3 region is CSASPPGLAGGADTQYF. The CDR3 nucleotides read TGCAGTGCTAGTCCGCCGGGACTAGCGGGAGGGGCAGATACGCAGTATTTT.

The V call is TRBV9, the J call TRBJ2-1; the D gene is possibly TRBD1 (5 bases). The germline V and J ends were trimmed by 0 bases and 3 bases, with 7 bases remaining between them. Germline V gene data show CDR1 as SGDLS and CDR2 as YYNGEE. The CDR3 covers 14 residues. CDR3 coding DNA: TGTGCCAGCAGCGTAGAAAGGGGCTACAATGAGCAGTTCTTC. This gives the protein CASSVERGYNEQFF.

This clonotype appeared many times. The genes are TRBV2 and TRBJ1-1; no reliable D call. The CDR3 totals 15 residues. Trimming stripped 2 bases from V and 5 bases from J, with 15 bases between. The germline V gene encodes CDR1 SNHLY and CDR2 FYNNEI. The CDR3 protein is CASSEYGPRSTEAFF. The CDR3 region has the DNA TGTGCCAGCAGTGAATATGGACCCCGTAGTACTGAAGCTTTCTTT.

Ten or more counts support this clonotype. The chain couples TRBV20-1 to TRBJ2-1, with TRBD2 matching 8 bases. From germline, CDR1 is DFQATT and CDR2 SNEGSKA (reference sequence). The CDR3 consists of 15 residues. Trimming at V came to 0 bases and at J to 6 bases, leaving 7 bases not matched to a gene. CDR3 in DNA: TGCAGTGCTAGAGATGGGCGGACTAGCTCCAATGAGCAGTTCTTC. It translates to CSARDGRTSSNEQFF.

The table lists this clonotype with a few counts. The J gene is TRBJ1-5, the V gene TRBV2; a weak D match, TRBD1 (5 bases). The germline V gene has CDR1 SNHLY and CDR2 FYNNEI. This CDR3 is built from 15 residues. Trimming took 7 bases from V and 4 from J, leaving 17 bases between them. The CDR3 sequence: CASTLSTQGNQPQHF. The CDR3 nucleotides read TGTGCCAGCACCCTCTCGACGCAGGGTAATCAGCCCCAGCATTTT.

This clonotype was detected a few times. The chain couples TRBV15 to TRBJ2-7; TRBD2 aligns across 7 bases. The V and J ends lost 1 base and 0 bases, in that order; junction bases with no gene match: 9. The CDR3 has 17 residues. Germline V CDR1 and CDR2: LNHNV, YYDKDF (reference sequence). CDR3 bases: TGTGCCACCAGCAGAGTGGGGAGGGCTAGCGGCTCCTACGAGCAGTACTTC. Protein sequence: CATSRVGRASGSYEQYF.

This clonotype was seen repeatedly, ten times or more. DNA of the CDR3: TGCGCCAGCAGCTTGGAAGGTAGCGGGAGTAGGCAGTACTTC. Translated, it gives CASSLEGSGSRQYF. The V call is TRBV5-1, the J call TRBJ2-7; 9 bases are shared with TRBD2. CDR1 is SGHRS and CDR2 is YFSETQ in the germline V gene. The V and J ends lost 0 bases and 9 bases, in that order; junction bases with no gene match: 7. CDR3 length: 14 amino acids.

This clonotype came up many times. The chain carries TRBV10-3 and TRBJ1-2; the match to TRBD1 covers 7 bases. This CDR3 contains 16 residues. The germline CDR1 and CDR2 sequences are ENHRY and SYGVKD. Trimming cost V 2 bases and J 3 bases; bases outside gene matches: 9. The CDR3, as DNA: TGTGCCATCAGTGAGCTACAGGGGATAAGGGACTATGGCTACACCTTC. It codes for CAISELQGIRDYGYTF.

This clonotype appeared many times. This sequence joins TRBV5-1 and TRBJ2-2; D possibly corresponds to TRBD2 (5 bases). This CDR3 is 15 amino acids long. Trimming removed 0 bases at V and 3 bases at J, with 9 bases between. From germline, CDR1 is SGHRS and CDR2 YFSETQ. The CDR3 DNA follows: TGCGCCAGCAGCTTGGTTGCGGGCGACACCGGGGAGCTGTTTTTT. Translation gives CASSLVAGDTGELFF.

In this sample, this clonotype turned up many times. The chain employs TRBV28 and TRBJ1-1; no clear D. Germline assignment: CDR1 MDHEN and CDR2 SYDVKM. This CDR3 spans 17 amino acids. V lost 1 base and J lost 1, with 16 bases in between. CDR3 sequence reads: CASSLSHSGGPNTEAFF. The DNA for the CDR3 is TGTGCCAGCAGTTTATCGCATTCGGGAGGACCGAACACTGAAGCTTTCTTT.

This clonotype was counted at least ten times. This rearrangement joins TRBV7-9 to TRBJ2-1, with TRBD2 matching 13 bases. CDR3 length: 18 amino acids. Germline-derived CDR1 and CDR2 are SEHNR and FQNEAQ (reference sequence). V lost 0 bases and J lost 7; bases outside the gene matches: 9. The CDR3 is CASSLAARTSGSHNEQFF. The CDR3 DNA reads TGTGCCAGCAGCTTAGCCGCTCGGACTAGCGGGAGTCATAATGAGCAGTTCTTC.

This clonotype was counted at least ten times. V is TRBV7-9 and J is TRBJ2-2; possible D gene TRBD1, 5 bases. The germline CDR1 and CDR2 sequences are SEHNR and FQNEAQ (reference sequence). This CDR3 contains 14 residues. Trimming took off 6 bases at V and 1 base at J, with 9 bases between the two ends. CDR3 protein: CASRFDRNTGELFF. CDR3 in DNA: TGTGCCAGCAGATTTGACAGGAACACCGGGGAGCTGTTTTTT.

This clonotype appeared many times. V usage is TRBV6-1 and J usage is TRBJ1-1; D unresolved. From germline, CDR1 is MNHNS and CDR2 SASEGT. This CDR3 region has 15 residues. V was clipped by 4 bases and J by 3 bases, with 15 bases between them. The CDR3 sequence is CASSGRGNGDTEAFF. The CDR3 nucleotides are TGTGCCAGCAGTGGGAGAGGGAATGGAGACACTGAAGCTTTCTTT.

This clonotype has a count of ten or more. The rearrangement joins TRBV7-9 to TRBJ2-1; 9 nucleotides line up with TRBD1. The CDR3 extends over 16 amino acids. The germline CDR1 and CDR2 sequences are SEHNR and FQNEAQ (reference sequence). V lost 1 base, J lost 7 bases, and 8 bases stayed unmatched. The CDR3 spells CASSLDRRDRDNEQFF. Here the CDR3 DNA reads TGTGCCAGCAGCTTAGATCGCCGGGACAGGGATAATGAGCAGTTCTTC. Variable domain in full (rest from reference TRBV7-9 and TRBJ2-1): DTGVSQNPRHKITKRGQNVTFRCDPISEHNRLYWYRQTLGQGPEFLTYFQNEAQLEKSRLLSDRFSAERPKGSFSTLEIQRTEQGDSAMYLCASSLDRRDRDNEQFFGPGTRLTVL.

This clonotype was observed at least ten times. The chain recombines TRBV29-1 with TRBJ2-3, with 7 bases identical to TRBD1. The V gene's germline CDR1 is SQVTM and CDR2 ANQGSEA. The CDR3 sequence is 14 residues long. Trimming removed 7 bases from V and 1 base from J; junction bases left unmatched: 8. The CDR3 sequence is CSGHQGVGTDTQYF. CDR3 DNA sequence: TGCAGCGGGCACCAGGGGGTTGGCACAGATACGCAGTATTTT.

The table lists this clonotype with many counts. The chain is built from TRBV7-3 and TRBJ2-2; D is ambiguous. The V gene's germline CDR1 is SGHTA and CDR2 FQGTGA. Between the trimmed V and J ends, which lost 1 base and 5 bases, there was a span of 8 bases. The CDR3 extends over 14 amino acids. The CDR3 bases are TGTGCCAGCAGCTTAAACCAGCCGACCGGGGAGCTGTTTTTT. It encodes CASSLNQPTGELFF.

This clonotype was counted many times. The chain is built from TRBV7-9 and TRBJ2-6; D is perhaps TRBD1 or TRBD2 (5 bases each). The CDR3 is made up of 18 amino acids. V lost 5 bases to trimming and J lost 0 bases, with 17 bases between them. Germline V gives CDR1 SEHNR, CDR2 FQNEAQ (reference sequence). The CDR3 protein is CASSPRNRDHSGANVLTF. The CDR3 DNA reads as TGTGCCAGCAGCCCTCGCAACCGGGACCACTCTGGGGCCAACGTCCTGACTTTC.

This clonotype was detected ten times or more. V gene TRBV12-3 or TRBV12-4 combines with J gene TRBJ1-5, with D uncertain. The CDR3 totals 14 residues. V was trimmed by 6 bases and J by 3 bases, leaving 12 bases between them. The CDR3 region is CASRDEGPNQPQHF. The CDR3 nucleotides are TGTGCCAGCAGGGACGAGGGCCCCAATCAGCCCCAGCATTTT.